The 13 T cell receptor beta chains given below trace back to one sample, sequenced in a study of blood T cell repertoires in COVID-19. Libraries were prepared by immunoSEQ multiplex PCR; TCRdb keeps only in-frame clonotypes and omits some of them. The profile covers around 200,000 clones, with about four fifths appearing a single time and around 6% taken by the ten largest. The sequenced sample consisted of peripheral blood. These receptors were taken from a woman between 40 and 55 years old with COVID-19, enrolled during active disease.

The V gene is TRBV6-2 or TRBV6-3, the J gene TRBJ2-1; 10 bases line up with TRBD2. V was pared by 5 bases and J by 4 bases, with 5 bases of the junction left unmatched. This CDR3 is built from 15 residues. From germline, CDR1 is MNHEY and CDR2 SVGEGT. This CDR3 is CASSPSSGGYNEQFF. The CDR3 region has the DNA TGTGCCAGCAGTCCATCTAGCGGGGGATACAATGAGCAGTTCTTC.

This clone was observed a handful of times. This sequence joins TRBV10-1 and TRBJ2-1, with 12 bases identical to TRBD2. The germline V gene encodes CDR1 WNHNN and CDR2 SYGVQD (reference sequence). The CDR3 is 16 amino acids. The V and J ends lost 3 bases and 5 bases, in that order; junction bases with no gene match: 5. CDR3 DNA: TGCGCCAGCAGTGACCGACTAGCGGGAGTAAACAATGAGCAGTTCTTC. This gives the protein CASSDRLAGVNNEQFF.

The rearrangement joins TRBV29-1 to TRBJ1-2, with D possibly being TRBD1 (5 bases). Germline V lookup: CDR1 SQVTM, CDR2 ANQGSEA. Trimming took off 1 base at V and 2 bases at J, with 11 bases between the two ends. This CDR3 contains 14 residues. CDR3 coding DNA: TGCAGCGTTGAAGGCACAGGAGCCAACTATGGCTACACCTTC. Its translation: CSVEGTGANYGYTF.

The rearrangement joins TRBV18 to TRBJ2-7; D is possibly TRBD1 (5 bases). From germline, CDR1 is KGHSH and CDR2 LQKENI. V lost 6 bases and J lost 0, with 15 bases in between. CDR3 size: 15 residues. CDR3 nucleotides: TGTGCCAGCTCGCTCTCCCCAGGGAACTCCTACGAGCAGTACTTC. Encoded protein: CASSLSPGNSYEQYF. Full variable domain (remainder filled in from reference TRBV18 and TRBJ2-7): NAGVMQNPRHLVRRRGQEARLRCSPMKGHSHVYWYRQLPEEGLKFMVYLQKENIIDESGMPKERFSAEFPKEGPSILRIQQVVRGDSAAYFCASSLSPGNSYEQYFGPGTRLTVT.

This sequence joins TRBV4-1 and TRBJ2-7; 7 nucleotides align to TRBD2. The J segment lost 2 bases and the V segment lost 4 bases, leaving 5 bases of the junction unmatched. This CDR3 spans 14 amino acids. Germline CDR1 reads MGHRA; CDR2 reads YSYEKL. In DNA, the CDR3 is TGCGCCAGCAGCCCCACTAGCGTGGCCTACGAGCAGTACTTC. Translation: CASSPTSVAYEQYF.

The V gene is TRBV5-5, the J gene TRBJ2-7; 8 bases align to TRBD1. CDR1 and CDR2 (germline): SGHKS, YYEKEE (reference sequence). With 3 bases clipped from V and 7 bases from J, the junction kept 6 bases outside the gene matches. This CDR3 has 13 amino acids. The CDR3, as DNA: TGTGCCAGCAGCTCAGGGGGCTGGGGAGAGCAGTACTTC. It translates to CASSSGGWGEQYF.

J is TRBJ2-3 and V is TRBV14, with a possible D match to TRBD2 (5 bases). Trimming removed 2 bases from V and 3 bases from J, with 12 bases in between. CDR1 is SGHDN, CDR2 FVKESK, per germline. This CDR3 region has 15 residues. The CDR3, as DNA: TGTGCCAGCAGCCAACGAGACTATATGACAGATACGCAGTATTTT. The encoded protein is CASSQRDYMTDTQYF.

The chain combines TRBV2 with TRBJ2-6, with 9 bases lining up with TRBD1. This CDR3 comprises 13 residues. V gave up 8 bases and J gave up 4 bases; unmatched junction bases: 0. Germline values: CDR1 SNHLY, CDR2 FYNNEI. The CDR3 DNA reads TGTGCCAGCGGACAGGGGGGGGCCAACGTCCTGACTTTC. It specifies CASGQGGANVLTF.

Many counts were recorded for this clone. The chain has TRBV2 and TRBJ1-1, with TRBD1 matching 9 bases. CDR1 and CDR2 from the germline V gene are SNHLY and FYNNEI. With V trimmed by 6 bases and J by 1 base, 6 bases remained unmatched. This CDR3 region has 15 residues. CDR3 in amino acids: CASRLMGQGNTEAFF. DNA for the CDR3: TGTGCCAGCAGACTAATGGGACAGGGGAACACTGAAGCTTTCTTT.

V and J are TRBV19 and TRBJ2-2; the match to TRBD2 covers 7 bases. This CDR3 is built from 15 residues. Germline CDR1 reads LNHDA; CDR2 reads SQIVND (reference sequence). The J segment lost 5 bases and the V segment lost 5 bases, leaving 8 bases of the junction unmatched. The CDR3 is CASSGRAEGTGELFF. The CDR3 DNA sequence: TGTGCCAGTAGTGGGAGGGCCGAAGGGACCGGGGAGCTGTTTTTT.

The rearrangement uses TRBV4-2 and TRBJ2-4; weak D call: TRBD1 (6 bases). V lost 2 bases, J lost 2 bases, and 19 bases lay in between. From germline, CDR1 is LGHNA and CDR2 YNFKEQ. The CDR3 covers 18 residues. CDR3 sequence reads: CASSQRGQWGLTKNIQYF. CDR3 nucleotides: TGTGCCAGCAGCCAACGAGGACAGTGGGGTTTAACCAAAAACATTCAGTACTTC.

The chain uses TRBV4-3 and TRBJ2-1; 11 nucleotides align to TRBD1. Germline CDR1 LGHNA, CDR2 YSLEER. The CDR3 spans 13 residues. Unmatched junction bases numbered 5, after V lost 9 bases and J lost 7 bases. The CDR3 spells CARRDRGENEQFF. For the CDR3, the DNA is TGCGCCAGGCGGGACAGGGGGGAAAATGAGCAGTTCTTC.

V is TRBV3-1 (or the pseudogene TRBV3-2) and J is TRBJ2-7, with 10 bases identical to TRBD2. The ends lost 5 bases at V and 5 bases at J; junction bases unmatched: 9. Looked up from germline, CDR1 is LGHDT and CDR2 is YNNKEL (reference sequence). The CDR3 has 15 amino acids. CDR3 sequence reads: CASSTASGSGNEQYF. The CDR3 DNA follows: TGTGCCAGCAGCACTGCTAGCGGGAGCGGGAACGAGCAGTACTTC.